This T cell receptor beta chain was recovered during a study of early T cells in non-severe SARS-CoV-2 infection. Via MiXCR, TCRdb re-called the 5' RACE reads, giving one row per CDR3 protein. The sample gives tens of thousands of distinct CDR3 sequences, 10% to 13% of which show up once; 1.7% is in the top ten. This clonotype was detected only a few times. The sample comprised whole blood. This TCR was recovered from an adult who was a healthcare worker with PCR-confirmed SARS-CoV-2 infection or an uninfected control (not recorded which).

DNA for the CDR3: TGCAGTGCACAGACGGGCCTTGGAGAGACCCAGTACTTC. It translates to CSAQTGLGETQYF. J is TRBJ2-5 and V is TRBV20-1; D is unresolved. CDR1 and CDR2 (germline): DFQATT, SNEGSKA (reference sequence). The CDR3 runs 13 residues. V shed 6 bases and J shed 4 bases, with 15 bases lying between them.